This T cell receptor beta chain was identified during a study of monozygotic twins with inflammatory bowel disease. Germline CDR1 is DFQATT and CDR2 is SNEGSKA (reference sequence). CDR3 size: 11 residues. The unique tags termed UMIs, each holding a 6-nucleotide sample barcode, were added by means of template switching. Each of TCRalpha and TCRbeta cDNA went through two nested PCRs, lasting around 15 and 9 cycles. One entry per CDR3 protein, without DNA, is what TCRdb gives after re-calling the 5' RACE reads. Its table lists 200,000 to 250,000 distinct CDR3 sequences. The receptor was isolated from a human donor with ulcerative colitis or Crohn's disease, or a healthy co-twin of an affected twin (not recorded which). The chain combines TRBV20-1 with TRBJ1-1; TCRdb returns TRBD1, unconfirmable since there is no DNA. Sequencing was carried out using blood. The CDR3 sequence is CSIFRATEAFF.